The 16 T cell receptor beta chains given below trace back to one sample, sequenced in a study of PD-1 blockade in mismatch repair-deficient tumors. Clones were read by immunoSEQ multiplex PCR, and TCRdb kept only the in-frame ones, dropping some. The data contain about 79,000 clones, more than 80% of them seen just once; the ten biggest clones take up approximately 5.1%. The material was peripheral blood, obtained 44 weeks after starting pembrolizumab. These receptors all come from an adult with mismatch repair-deficient cancer.

J is TRBJ1-5 and V is TRBV27, with D uncertain. Germline CDR1 and CDR2: MNHEY and SMNVEV (reference sequence). The V and J ends lost 10 bases and 1 base respectively, with 17 bases between them. This CDR3 has 15 amino acids. CDR3: CATSFRAGSNQPQHF. CDR3 bases: TGTGCCACCAGCTTCCGGGCGGGAAGCAATCAGCCCCAGCATTTT.

This clone appeared once. The chain recombines TRBV2 with TRBJ1-5, with TRBD1 matching 9 bases. CDR1 is SNHLY, CDR2 FYNNEI, per germline. Unmatched junction bases numbered 8, after V lost 8 bases and J lost 3 bases. The CDR3 extends over 15 amino acids. As DNA, the CDR3 is TGTGCCAGCCGCGTCAGGACAGGGGTCAATCAGCCCCAGCATTTT. This encodes CASRVRTGVNQPQHF.

The rearrangement links TRBV6-1 to TRBJ2-1; the D gene could be TRBD1 or TRBD2 (5 bases each). There are 13 residues in the CDR3. Germline CDR1 reads MNHNS; CDR2 reads SASEGT. The ends were cut back, 7 bases at V and 7 bases at J, with 14 bases in the middle. CDR3 bases: TGTGCCAGCAAGGGACCCGGGGAAAATGAGCAGTTCTTC. As protein: CASKGPGENEQFF.

This clone has only a few counts. The gene calls are TRBV7-9 and TRBJ2-7; D assignment may be TRBD1 or TRBD2 (5 bases each). The germline V and J ends were trimmed by 4 bases and 2 bases, with 12 bases remaining between them. CDR1 is SEHNR and CDR2 is FQNEAQ in the germline V gene (reference sequence). This CDR3 has 14 amino acids. CDR3 sequence reads: CASSSRDETYEQYF. The DNA for the CDR3 is TGTGCCAGCAGCTCCCGGGACGAGACCTACGAGCAGTACTTC.

The V gene is TRBV5-4, the J gene TRBJ2-6; D unclear. Germline V gene sequence: CDR1 SGHNT, CDR2 YYREEE (reference sequence). V lost 4 bases and J 1 base, leaving 15 bases between the germline ends. This CDR3 contains 17 residues. The CDR3 loop is CASSTKDRPSGANVLTF. CDR3 in DNA: TGTGCCAGCAGCACCAAGGACCGACCTTCTGGGGCCAACGTCCTGACTTTC.

The rearrangement joins TRBV11-3 to TRBJ2-1, with 11 bases matching TRBD2. The germline V gene encodes CDR1 SGHNT and CDR2 YENEEA. The V gene end was trimmed by 5 bases and the J gene end by 10 bases; junction bases not matched to a gene: 10. The CDR3 runs to 15 residues. The CDR3 is CASSPSTSGMGEQFF. In DNA form, the CDR3 reads TGTGCCAGCAGCCCGTCGACTAGCGGGATGGGAGAGCAGTTCTTC.

CDR3 loop: CASSSGNRGLGEKLFF. DNA for the CDR3: TGCGCCAGCAGCAGCGGAAACAGGGGGCTTGGCGAAAAACTGTTTTTT. The J gene is TRBJ1-4, the V gene TRBV5-1; TRBD1 agrees at 9 bases. CDR1 and CDR2 from the germline V gene are SGHRS and YFSETQ. V gave up 4 bases and J gave up 8 bases; unmatched junction bases: 12. The CDR3 has 16 residues.

CDR3 bases: TGTGCCAGCAGCTTGGGCCGGATCGGGGAGCAGTACTTC. Protein sequence: CASSLGRIGEQYF. The V call is TRBV5-4, the J call TRBJ2-5; D is possibly TRBD2 (5 bases). The CDR3 is 13 residues long. Germline CDR1 and CDR2: SGHNT and YYREEE (reference sequence). The V gene lost 0 bases and the J gene lost 11 bases, with 14 bases spanning the gap.

This sequence joins TRBV7-6 and TRBJ1-1; 11 bases are a match to TRBD1. The ends lost 5 bases at V and 6 bases at J; junction bases unmatched: 5. CDR3 length: 14 amino acids. Germline CDR1 SGHVS, CDR2 FNYEAQ. CDR3 loop: CASSRTGGASEAFF. The CDR3 nucleotides read TGTGCCAGCAGCCGGACAGGGGGCGCCTCTGAAGCTTTCTTT.

The chain links TRBV7-6 to TRBJ2-1, with 11 bases aligning to TRBD2. The CDR3 totals 15 residues. The V and J ends lost 5 bases and 4 bases, in that order; junction bases with no gene match: 4. Germline loops: CDR1 SGHVS, CDR2 FNYEAQ. CDR3 nucleotides: TGTGCCAGCAGCGAACTAGCGGGAGAGTACAATGAGCAGTTCTTC. As protein: CASSELAGEYNEQFF.

As to this clone: The germline gene is not matched at one end of the junction; a read error may be the cause. The chain uses TRBV6-1 and TRBJ2-1; possible D gene TRBD1, 5 bases. CDR1 and CDR2 from the germline V gene are MNHNS and SASEGT. The CDR3 has 14 amino acids. The CDR3 DNA is TGTGCCGGCAGTGAAGGGGTCCAGTACAATGAGCAGTTCTTC. Translated: CAGSEGVQYNEQFF.

The chain joins TRBV5-4 to TRBJ2-4; no reliable D call. The CDR3 is 14 residues long. Trimming pared 4 bases from V and 0 bases from J, leaving 8 bases between. Germline V gene sequence: CDR1 SGHNT, CDR2 YYREEE (reference sequence). Here the CDR3 DNA reads TGTGCCAGCAGCAACCTGGGAGCCAAAAACATTCAGTACTTC. This sequence encodes CASSNLGAKNIQYF.

The chain uses TRBV7-3 and TRBJ2-1, with 12 bases lining up with TRBD2. CDR3 length equals 16 residues. The V and J ends lost 2 bases and 7 bases, in that order; junction bases with no gene match: 6. The germline CDR1 and CDR2 sequences are SGHTA and FQGTGA. DNA for the CDR3: TGTGCCAGCAGCTTATGGCTAGCGGGAGGGGCGAATGAGCAGTTCTTC. Translating gives CASSLWLAGGANEQFF.

The rearrangement uses TRBV5-1 and TRBJ2-7; 11 positions match TRBD2. CDR1 and CDR2 from the germline V gene are SGHRS and YFSETQ. The CDR3 extends over 17 amino acids. V lost 1 base to trimming and J lost 5 bases; unmatched junction nucleotides: 11. CDR3 region: CASSLTYRLAGTNEQYF. The CDR3 DNA follows: TGCGCCAGCAGCTTGACATACCGACTAGCGGGAACTAACGAGCAGTACTTC.

This chain connects TRBV5-1 to TRBJ2-1, with no clear D. CDR1 and CDR2 (germline): SGHRS, YFSETQ. The CDR3 is 16 residues long. Trimming left V 0 bases short and J 3 bases short, with 13 bases between. The DNA for the CDR3 is TGCGCCAGCAGCTTGGCAGGAGCCCCTCTCTACAATGAGCAGTTCTTC. It translates to CASSLAGAPLYNEQFF.

The chain employs TRBV12-5 and TRBJ2-1; possible D gene TRBD2, 7 bases. This CDR3 contains 16 residues. Germline V gene data show CDR1 as LGHNT and CDR2 as FRNRAP. Trimming took off 4 bases at V and 2 bases at J, with 15 bases between the two ends. In DNA, the CDR3 is TGTGCTAGTGGTTGGTGGGGGGGGCAGCCCTACAATGAGCAGTTCTTC. Protein sequence: CASGWWGGQPYNEQFF. Looking up the rest from reference TRBV12-5 and TRBJ2-1 gives the full variable domain: DARVTQTPRHKVTEMGQEVTMRCQPILGHNTVFWYRQTMMQGLELLAYFRNRAPLDDSGMPKDRFSAEMPDATLATLKIQPSEPRDSAVYFCASGWWGGQPYNEQFFGPGTRLTVL.